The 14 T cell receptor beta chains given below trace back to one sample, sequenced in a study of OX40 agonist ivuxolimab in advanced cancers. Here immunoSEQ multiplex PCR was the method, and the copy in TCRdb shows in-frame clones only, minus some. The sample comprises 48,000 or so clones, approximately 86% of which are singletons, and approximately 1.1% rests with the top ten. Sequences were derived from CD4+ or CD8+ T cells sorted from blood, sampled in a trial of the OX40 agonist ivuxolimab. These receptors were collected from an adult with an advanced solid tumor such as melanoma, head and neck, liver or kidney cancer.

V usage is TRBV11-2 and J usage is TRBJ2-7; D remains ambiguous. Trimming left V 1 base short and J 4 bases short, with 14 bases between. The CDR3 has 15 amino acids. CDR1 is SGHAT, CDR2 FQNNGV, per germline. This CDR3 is CASSLGIGWWYEQYF. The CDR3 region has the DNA TGTGCCAGCAGCTTAGGAATTGGCTGGTGGTACGAGCAGTACTTC.

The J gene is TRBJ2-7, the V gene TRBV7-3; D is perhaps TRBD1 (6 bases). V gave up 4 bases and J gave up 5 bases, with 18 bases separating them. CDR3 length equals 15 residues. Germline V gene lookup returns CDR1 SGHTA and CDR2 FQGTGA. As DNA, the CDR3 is TGTGCCAGCAGCTCCATGGGGGCTCCAAGAGACGAGCAGTACTTC. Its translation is CASSSMGAPRDEQYF.

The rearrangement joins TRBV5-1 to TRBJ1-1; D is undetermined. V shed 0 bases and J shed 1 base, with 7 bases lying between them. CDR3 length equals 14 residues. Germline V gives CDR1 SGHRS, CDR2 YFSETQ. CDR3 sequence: CASSLAPSNTEAFF. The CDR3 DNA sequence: TGCGCCAGCAGCTTGGCTCCGTCGAACACTGAAGCTTTCTTT.

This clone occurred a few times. The CDR3 spells CASSSKTGLLYGYTF. CDR3 DNA: TGTGCCAGCAGCTCGAAAACGGGGTTGCTCTATGGCTACACCTTC. The chain recombines TRBV5-4 with TRBJ1-2; no reliable D call. Per germline, CDR1 SGHNT and CDR2 YYREEE (reference sequence). There are 15 residues in the CDR3. Trimming left V 3 bases short and J 4 bases short, with 16 bases between. Full variable domain (outside the CDR3, taken from reference TRBV5-4 and TRBJ1-2): ETGVTQSPTHLIKTRGQQVTLRCSSQSGHNTVSWYQQALGQGPQFIFQYYREEENGRGNFPPRFSGLQFPNYSSELNVNALELDDSALYLCASSSKTGLLYGYTFGSGTRLTVV.

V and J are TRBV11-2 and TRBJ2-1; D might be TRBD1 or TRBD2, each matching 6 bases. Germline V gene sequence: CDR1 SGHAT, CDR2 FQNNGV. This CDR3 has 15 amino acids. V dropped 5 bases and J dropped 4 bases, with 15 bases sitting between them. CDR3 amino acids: CASSRLRGAYNEQFF. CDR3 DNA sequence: TGTGCCAGCAGCCGTCTGAGGGGGGCTTACAATGAGCAGTTCTTC.

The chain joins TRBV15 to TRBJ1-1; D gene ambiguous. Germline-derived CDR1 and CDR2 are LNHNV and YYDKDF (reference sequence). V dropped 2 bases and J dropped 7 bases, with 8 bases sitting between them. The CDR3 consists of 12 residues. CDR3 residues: CATSRKGDEAFF. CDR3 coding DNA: TGTGCCACCAGCAGAAAGGGCGATGAAGCTTTCTTT.

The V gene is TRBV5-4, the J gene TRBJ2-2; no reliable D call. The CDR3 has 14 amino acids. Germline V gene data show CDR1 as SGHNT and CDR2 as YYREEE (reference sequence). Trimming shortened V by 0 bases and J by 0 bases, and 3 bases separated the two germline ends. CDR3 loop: CASSLGANTGELFF. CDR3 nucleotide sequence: TGTGCCAGCAGCTTGGGGGCGAACACCGGGGAGCTGTTTTTT.

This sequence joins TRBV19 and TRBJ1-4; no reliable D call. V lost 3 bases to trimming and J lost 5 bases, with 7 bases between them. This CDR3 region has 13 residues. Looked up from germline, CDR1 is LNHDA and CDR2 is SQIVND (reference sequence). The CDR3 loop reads CASSMSVNEKLFF. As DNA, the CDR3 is TGTGCCAGTAGTATGTCTGTCAATGAAAAACTGTTTTTT. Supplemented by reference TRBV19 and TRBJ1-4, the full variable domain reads DGGITQSPKYLFRKEGQNVTLSCEQNLNHDAMYWYRQDPGQGLRLIYYSQIVNDFQKGDIAEGYSVSREKKESFPLTVTSAQKNPTAFYLCASSMSVNEKLFFGSGTQLSVL.

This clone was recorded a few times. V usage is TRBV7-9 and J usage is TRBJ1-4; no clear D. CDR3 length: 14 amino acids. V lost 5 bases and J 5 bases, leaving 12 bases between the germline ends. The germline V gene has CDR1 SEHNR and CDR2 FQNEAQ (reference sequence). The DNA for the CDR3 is TGTGCCAGCAGCCCCTTGGCGGGGAATGAAAAACTGTTTTTT. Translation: CASSPLAGNEKLFF.

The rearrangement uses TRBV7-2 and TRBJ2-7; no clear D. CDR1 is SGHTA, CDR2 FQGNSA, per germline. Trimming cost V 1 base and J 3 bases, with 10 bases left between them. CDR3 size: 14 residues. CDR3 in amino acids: CASSLGGRNYEQYF. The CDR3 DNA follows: TGTGCCAGCAGCTTAGGAGGCCGCAACTACGAGCAGTACTTC.

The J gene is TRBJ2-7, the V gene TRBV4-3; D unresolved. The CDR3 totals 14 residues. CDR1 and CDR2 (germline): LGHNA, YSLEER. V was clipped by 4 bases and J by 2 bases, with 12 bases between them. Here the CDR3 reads CASSPTGGPYEQYF. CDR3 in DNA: TGCGCCAGCAGCCCCACGGGCGGTCCCTACGAGCAGTACTTC.

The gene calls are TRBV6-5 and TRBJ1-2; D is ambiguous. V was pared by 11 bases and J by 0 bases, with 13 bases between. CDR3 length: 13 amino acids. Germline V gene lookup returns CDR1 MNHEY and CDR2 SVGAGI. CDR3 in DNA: TGTGCCGGGAGGTGGAGCACTAACTATGGCTACACCTTC. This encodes CAGRWSTNYGYTF.

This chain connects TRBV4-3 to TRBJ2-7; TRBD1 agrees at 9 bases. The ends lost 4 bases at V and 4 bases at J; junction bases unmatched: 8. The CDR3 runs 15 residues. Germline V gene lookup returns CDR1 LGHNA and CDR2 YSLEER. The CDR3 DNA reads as TGCGCCAGCAGCCCACTAAGGACAGGGGCGTACGAGCAGTACTTC. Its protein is CASSPLRTGAYEQYF.

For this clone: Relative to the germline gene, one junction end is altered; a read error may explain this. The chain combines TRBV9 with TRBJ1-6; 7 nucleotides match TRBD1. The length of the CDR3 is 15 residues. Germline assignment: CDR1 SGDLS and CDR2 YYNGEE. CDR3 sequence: CTSSEGAQANSPLHF. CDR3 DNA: TGTACCAGCAGCGAGGGGGCGCAGGCCAATTCACCCCTCCACTTT. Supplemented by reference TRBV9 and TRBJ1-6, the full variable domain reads DSGVTQTPKHLITATGQRVTLRCSPRSGDLSVYWYQQSLDQGLQFLIQYYNGEERAKGNILERFSAQQFPDLHSELNLSSLELGDSALYFCTSSEGAQANSPLHFGNGTRLTVT.